One sample yielded the 18 T cell receptor beta chains listed below, sequenced in a study of cytomegalovirus exposure and HLA in healthy donors. With 60 Vbeta and 13 Jbeta primers, the PCR was carried out. Clones were read by immunoSEQ multiplex PCR, and TCRdb kept only the in-frame ones, dropping some. The data contain roughly 52,000 clones, around 62% of them singletons. Sequencing was carried out using PBMCs. These receptors all stem from a human donor in good health.

The gene calls are TRBV4-2 and TRBJ2-4; 9 bases match TRBD2. V shed 3 bases and J 9 bases; nucleotides not matched to a gene: 12. Germline V gene sequence: CDR1 LGHNA, CDR2 YNFKEQ. This CDR3 spans 16 amino acids. CDR3 protein: CASSHPAGGSQSIQYF. The CDR3 DNA sequence: TGTGCCAGCAGCCACCCCGCGGGGGGGTCTCAGAGCATTCAGTACTTC.

This chain connects TRBV2 to TRBJ1-2; tentatively, D is TRBD1 (6 bases). The CDR3 runs 13 residues. The V end lost 4 bases, the J end lost 8 bases, and 14 bases lay between the germline ends. Germline loops: CDR1 SNHLY, CDR2 FYNNEI. CDR3 nucleotides: TGTGCCAGCAGTGCGTACAGGGAGCTAGGCTACACCTTC. Amino acid sequence: CASSAYRELGYTF.

This chain links TRBV7-3 with TRBJ2-2; D gene ambiguous. V was shortened by 6 bases and J by 1 base, with 12 bases between the two germline ends. Germline assignment: CDR1 SGHTA and CDR2 FQGTGA. The CDR3 runs 15 residues. CDR3 in amino acids: CASRPSVVNTGELFF. The CDR3, as DNA: TGTGCCAGCAGACCCTCGGTGGTGAACACCGGGGAGCTGTTTTTT.

The chain joins TRBV2 to TRBJ1-3; 7 nucleotides match TRBD1. V was clipped by 8 bases and J by 0 bases; unmatched bases: 4. This CDR3 spans 14 amino acids. Germline values: CDR1 SNHLY, CDR2 FYNNEI. CDR3 loop: CASEGANSGNTIYF. In DNA form, the CDR3 reads TGTGCCAGCGAGGGGGCGAACTCTGGAAACACCATATATTTT. The variable domain in full, with the rest retrieved from reference TRBV2 and TRBJ1-3, is EPEVTQTPSHQVTQMGQEVILRCVPISNHLYFYWYRQILGQKVEFLVSFYNNEISEKSEIFDDQFSVERPDGSNFTLKIRSTKLEDSAMYFCASEGANSGNTIYFGEGSWLTVV.

The CDR3 bases are TGCGCCAGCAGCCAAGATGGGCAGGGGGCTGAAGCTTTCTTT. Protein: CASSQDGQGAEAFF. The chain has TRBV4-3 and TRBJ1-1; TRBD1 matches at 7 bases. This CDR3 has 14 residues. Unmatched junction bases numbered 4, after V lost 0 bases and J lost 6 bases. The germline gives CDR1 LGHNA, CDR2 YSLEER.

The CDR3 reads CASSTGLTNTEAFF. The CDR3 region has the DNA TGTGCCAGTAGTACAGGGCTAACGAACACTGAAGCTTTCTTT. This rearrangement joins TRBV19 to TRBJ1-1; possible D gene TRBD1, 5 bases. V was shortened by 4 bases and J by 1 base, with 10 bases between the two germline ends. This CDR3 has 14 amino acids. Germline V lookup: CDR1 LNHDA, CDR2 SQIVND (reference sequence).

The chain is built from TRBV7-8 and TRBJ2-1, with 8 bases that match TRBD2. Germline V lookup: CDR1 SGHVS, CDR2 FQNEAQ. The CDR3 length is 15 residues. Trimming took 0 bases from V and 4 from J; bases not matched to a gene: 2. The CDR3 region is CASSLASGGYNEQFF. The CDR3 nucleotides are TGTGCCAGCAGCTTAGCGAGCGGGGGTTACAATGAGCAGTTCTTC.

Note on this clone: Its ends do not fully match the called genes, so a read error is possible. The rearrangement uses TRBV7-7 and TRBJ2-5; TRBD2 matches 9 bases. This CDR3 is built from 14 residues. Germline V lookup: CDR1 SSHAT, CDR2 FNYEAQ (reference sequence). CDR3 loop: CASRSSGDQETQYF. CDR3 nucleotides: TGTGCTAGCAGGTCTAGCGGGGACCAAGAGACCCAGTACTTC. The full variable domain, with the rest looked up from reference TRBV7-7 and TRBJ2-5, is GAGVSQSPRYKVTKRGQDVTLRCDPISSHATLYWYQQALGQGPEFLTYFNYEAQPDKSGLPSDRFSAERPEGSISTLTIQRTEQRDSAMYRCASRSSGDQETQYFGPGTRLLVL.

This clone occurred a few times. In nucleotides, the CDR3 is TGCGCCAGCAGTTCGCAGGGGGATCAGACCCAGTACTTC. Its protein is CASSSQGDQTQYF. The V and J genes are TRBV5-1 and TRBJ2-5; 7 nucleotides match TRBD1. In germline, CDR1 is SGHRS, CDR2 YFSETQ. Unmatched junction bases numbered 7, after V lost 5 bases and J lost 6 bases. The CDR3 totals 13 residues.

The chain carries TRBV5-6 and TRBJ1-1; weak D call: TRBD1 (5 bases). V lost 5 bases to trimming and J lost 0 bases, with 17 bases between them. Germline V gives CDR1 SGHDT, CDR2 YYEEEE. The CDR3 totals 16 residues. CDR3 nucleotide sequence: TGTGCCAGCAGAGCCAACCACGGACAAGTGAACACTGAAGCTTTCTTT. It encodes CASRANHGQVNTEAFF. The full variable domain, rest sourced from reference TRBV5-6 and TRBJ1-1, is DAGVTQSPTHLIKTRGQQVTLRCSPKSGHDTVSWYQQALGQGPQFIFQYYEEEERQRGNFPDRFSGHQFPNYSSELNVNALLLGDSALYLCASRANHGQVNTEAFFGQGTRLTVV.

The CDR3 loop is CASSQDREVQQYF. The CDR3 coding sequence is TGTGCCAGCAGCCAGGACAGGGAGGTGCAGCAGTACTTC. The chain has TRBV7-9 and TRBJ2-7, with TRBD1 matching over 8 bases. V shed 5 bases, J shed 8 bases, and the junction held 8 bases outside the gene matches. The CDR3 is 13 residues long. Germline-derived CDR1 and CDR2 are SEHNR and FQNEAQ (reference sequence).

The chain couples TRBV6-5 to TRBJ2-3, with D possibly matching TRBD1 (5 bases). Trimming removed 5 bases at V and 5 bases at J, with 11 bases between. Germline V gene data show CDR1 as MNHEY and CDR2 as SVGAGI. The CDR3 length is 13 residues. CDR3 protein: CASSGQSLDTQYF. CDR3 nucleotide sequence: TGTGCCAGCAGTGGACAAAGCCTAGATACGCAGTATTTT.

The rearrangement links TRBV5-1 to TRBJ2-7, with TRBD1 identical over 8 bases. From germline, CDR1 is SGHRS and CDR2 YFSETQ. The CDR3 has 15 residues. V gave up 0 bases and J gave up 5 bases; unmatched junction bases: 7. DNA for the CDR3: TGCGCCAGCAGCTTGGGGGACAGGTATTTCAACGAGCAGTACTTC. Its protein is CASSLGDRYFNEQYF.

The chain carries TRBV7-9 and TRBJ2-1; D might be TRBD1 (5 bases). Trimming stripped 5 bases from V and 1 base from J, with 15 bases between. CDR3 length: 16 amino acids. Per the germline V gene, CDR1 is SEHNR and CDR2 is FQNEAQ (reference sequence). The CDR3 nucleotides are TGTGCCAGCAGCCCAGAGTTGGCAGGGTCCTACAATGAGCAGTTCTTC. Translation: CASSPELAGSYNEQFF.

The rearrangement links TRBV9 to TRBJ1-6, with TRBD1 matching over 7 bases. This CDR3 region has 15 residues. Germline CDR1 and CDR2: SGDLS and YYNGEE. The V and J ends lost 4 bases and 8 bases, in that order; junction bases with no gene match: 9. Written as DNA, the CDR3 is TGTGCCAGCAGCACTCAGACAGGGCTGGATTCACCCCTCCACTTT. This gives the protein CASSTQTGLDSPLHF.

This clone was picked up a small number of times. The J gene is TRBJ2-5, the V gene TRBV5-6, with D maybe TRBD2 (6 bases). The germline V gene encodes CDR1 SGHDT and CDR2 YYEEEE. V shed 1 base and J shed 2 bases, with 9 bases lying between them. The CDR3 loop spans 14 amino acids. The CDR3 loop is CASSLRGLQETQYF. The CDR3 DNA reads as TGTGCCAGCAGCTTGCGGGGGTTACAAGAGACCCAGTACTTC.

This clone has a handful of counts. The chain carries TRBV6-5 and TRBJ1-2; D is possibly TRBD1 (5 bases). The CDR3 is made up of 13 amino acids. V was pared by 5 bases and J by 8 bases, with 15 bases between. Germline CDR1 and CDR2: MNHEY and SVGAGI. CDR3 nucleotide sequence: TGTGCCAGCAGTCCTGGGGGGGGTGGAGGCTACACCTTC. Protein sequence: CASSPGGGGGYTF.

The chain joins TRBV6-5 to TRBJ1-5, with D perhaps TRBD1 (5 bases). The germline V gene has CDR1 MNHEY and CDR2 SVGAGI. The CDR3 has 16 residues. Trimming cost V 3 bases and J 1 base, with 13 bases left between them. CDR3 in DNA: TGTGCCAGCAGTTATAAGGGGTCTGAGAGCAATCAGCCCCAGCATTTT. It codes for CASSYKGSESNQPQHF.